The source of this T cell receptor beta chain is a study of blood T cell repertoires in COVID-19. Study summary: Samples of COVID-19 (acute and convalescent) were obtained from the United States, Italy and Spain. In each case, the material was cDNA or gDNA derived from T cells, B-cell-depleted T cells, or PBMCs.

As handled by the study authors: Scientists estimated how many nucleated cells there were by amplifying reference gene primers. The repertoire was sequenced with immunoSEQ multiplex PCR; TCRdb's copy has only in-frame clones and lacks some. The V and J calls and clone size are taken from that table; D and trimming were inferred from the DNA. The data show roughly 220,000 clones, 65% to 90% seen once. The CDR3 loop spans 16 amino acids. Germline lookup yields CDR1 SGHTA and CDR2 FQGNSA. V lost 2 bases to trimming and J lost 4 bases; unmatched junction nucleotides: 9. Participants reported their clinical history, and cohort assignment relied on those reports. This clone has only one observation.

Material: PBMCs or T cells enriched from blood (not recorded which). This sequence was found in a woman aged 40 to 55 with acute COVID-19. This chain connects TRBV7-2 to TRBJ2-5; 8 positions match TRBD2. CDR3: CASSLSPGLDRETQYF. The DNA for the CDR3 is TGTGCCAGCAGCTTATCGCCGGGACTAGATCGAGAGACCCAGTACTTC.